This T cell receptor beta chain was profiled in a study of OX40 agonist ivuxolimab in advanced cancers. General study points: Antigens targeted by the expanded peripheral T cells were not determined. Among the lowest peripheral clonal expansion occurred in 0.1-3.0 mg/kg partial responders.

Concerning this clone: As yet, its antigen is unknown.

Trimming removed 5 bases at V and 6 bases at J, with 13 bases between. The germline V gene has CDR1 SGHDN and CDR2 FVKESK. This CDR3 has 14 amino acids. Here immunoSEQ multiplex PCR was the method, and the copy in TCRdb shows in-frame clones only, minus some. The sample holds approximately 57,000 clones, roughly 86% seen once. The V and J genes are TRBV14 and TRBJ2-2; D is unresolved. Sequencing was performed on CD4+ or CD8+ T cells sorted from blood, taken in a trial of the OX40 agonist ivuxolimab. The TCR comes from an adult with an advanced solid tumor such as melanoma, head and neck, liver or kidney cancer. Written as DNA, the CDR3 is TGTGCCAGCAGCGACCACTCCTTTGCCGGGGAGCTGTTTTTT. It specifies CASSDHSFAGELFF.